This T cell receptor (beta chain) was recovered during a study of regulatory T cells in long-lasting Graves disease. For TCR beta, libraries came from iRepertoire HTBI primers and Arm-PCR of CDR3 regions. TCRdb processed the multiplex PCR reads anew with MiXCR; each CDR3 protein has one entry. The profile shows 200,000 to 250,000 distinct CDR3 sequences, roughly 21% of them singletons. Documented time point: newly diagnosed GD, antithyroid drugs for less than 3 months. From PBMCs, RNA was extracted and then used to make the TCR library. V lost 2 bases and J lost 4; bases outside the gene matches: 7. Germline CDR1 reads MNHEY; CDR2 reads SVGAGI. This CDR3 region has 16 residues.

This TCR derives from a female donor with Graves disease. The sample was peripheral blood mononuclear cells (PBMCs), taken at new diagnosis, from a patient treated with antithyroid drugs. This chain links TRBV6-5 with TRBJ2-3; 9 bases are a match to TRBD1. Here the CDR3 reads CASSYSRGQGPDTQYF. CDR3 DNA: TGTGCCAGCAGTTACAGCCGGGGACAGGGCCCAGATACGCAGTATTTT.